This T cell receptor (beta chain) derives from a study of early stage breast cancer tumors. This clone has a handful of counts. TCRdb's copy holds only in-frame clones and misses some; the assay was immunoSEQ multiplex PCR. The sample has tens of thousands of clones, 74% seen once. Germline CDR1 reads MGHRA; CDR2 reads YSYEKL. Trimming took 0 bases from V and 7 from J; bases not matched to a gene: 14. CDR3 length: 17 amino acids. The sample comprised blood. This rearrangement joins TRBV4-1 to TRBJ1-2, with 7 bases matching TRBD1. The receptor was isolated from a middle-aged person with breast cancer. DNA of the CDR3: TGCGCCAGCAGCCAAGAGCGCACCGGGACAGCGTTCTCTGGCTACACCTTC. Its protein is CASSQERTGTAFSGYTF.